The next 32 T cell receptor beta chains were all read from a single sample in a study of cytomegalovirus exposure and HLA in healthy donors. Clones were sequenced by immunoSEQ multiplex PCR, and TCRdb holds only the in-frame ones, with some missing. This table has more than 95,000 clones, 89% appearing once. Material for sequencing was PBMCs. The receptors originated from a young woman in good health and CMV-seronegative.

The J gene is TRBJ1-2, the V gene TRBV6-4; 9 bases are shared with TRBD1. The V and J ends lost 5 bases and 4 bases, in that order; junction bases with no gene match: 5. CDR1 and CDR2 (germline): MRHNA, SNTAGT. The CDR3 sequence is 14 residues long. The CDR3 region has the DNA TGTGCCAGCAGTCGGGACAGGGAGGGCTATGGCTACACCTTC. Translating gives CASSRDREGYGYTF.

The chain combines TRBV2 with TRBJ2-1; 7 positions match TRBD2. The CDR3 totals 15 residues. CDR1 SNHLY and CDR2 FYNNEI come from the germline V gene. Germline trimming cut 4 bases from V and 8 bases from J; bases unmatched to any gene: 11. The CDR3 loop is CASSGREAPGYEQFF. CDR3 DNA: TGTGCCAGCAGTGGTCGGGAGGCACCTGGGTATGAGCAGTTCTTC.

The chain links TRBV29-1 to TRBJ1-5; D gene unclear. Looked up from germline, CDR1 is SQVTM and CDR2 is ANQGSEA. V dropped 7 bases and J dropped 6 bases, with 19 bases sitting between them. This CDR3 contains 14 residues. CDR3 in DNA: TGCAGCGCCTCCCAATCCGGGAGGGCTCAGCCCCAGCATTTT. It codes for CSASQSGRAQPQHF.

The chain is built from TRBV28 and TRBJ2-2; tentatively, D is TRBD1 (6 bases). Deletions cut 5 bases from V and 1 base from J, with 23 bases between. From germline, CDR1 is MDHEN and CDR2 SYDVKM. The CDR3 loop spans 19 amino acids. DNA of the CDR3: TGTGCCAGCAGTCCCCCCGGGACACGCTGGGAACAGAACACCGGGGAGCTGTTTTTT. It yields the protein CASSPPGTRWEQNTGELFF.

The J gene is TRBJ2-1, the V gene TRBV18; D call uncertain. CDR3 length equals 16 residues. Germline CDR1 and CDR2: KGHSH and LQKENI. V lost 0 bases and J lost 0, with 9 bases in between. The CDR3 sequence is CASSPPQRSSYNEQFF. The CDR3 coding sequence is TGTGCCAGCTCACCACCTCAGCGCAGCTCCTACAATGAGCAGTTCTTC. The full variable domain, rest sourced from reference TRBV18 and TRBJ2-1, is NAGVMQNPRHLVRRRGQEARLRCSPMKGHSHVYWYRQLPEEGLKFMVYLQKENIIDESGMPKERFSAEFPKEGPSILRIQQVVRGDSAAYFCASSPPQRSSYNEQFFGPGTRLTVL.

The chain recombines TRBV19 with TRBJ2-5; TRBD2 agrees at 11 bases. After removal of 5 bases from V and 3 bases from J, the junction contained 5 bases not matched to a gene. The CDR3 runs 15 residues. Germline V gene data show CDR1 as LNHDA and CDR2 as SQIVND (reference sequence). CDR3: CASSLGTSGEETQYF. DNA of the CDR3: TGTGCCAGTAGTCTCGGGACTAGCGGTGAAGAGACCCAGTACTTC.

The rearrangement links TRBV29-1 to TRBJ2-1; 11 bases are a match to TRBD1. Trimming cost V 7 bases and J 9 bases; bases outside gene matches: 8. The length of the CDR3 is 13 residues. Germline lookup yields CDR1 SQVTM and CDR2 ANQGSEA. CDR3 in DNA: TGCAGCGCCCGGGGACAGGGGGTCCTTGAGCAGTTCTTC. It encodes CSARGQGVLEQFF.

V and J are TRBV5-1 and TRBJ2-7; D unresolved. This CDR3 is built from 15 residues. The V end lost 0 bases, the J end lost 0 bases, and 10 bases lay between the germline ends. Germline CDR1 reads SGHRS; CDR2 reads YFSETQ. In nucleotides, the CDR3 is TGCGCCAGCAGCTTGGGAGGCCGGAGCTCCTACGAGCAGTACTTC. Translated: CASSLGGRSSYEQYF.

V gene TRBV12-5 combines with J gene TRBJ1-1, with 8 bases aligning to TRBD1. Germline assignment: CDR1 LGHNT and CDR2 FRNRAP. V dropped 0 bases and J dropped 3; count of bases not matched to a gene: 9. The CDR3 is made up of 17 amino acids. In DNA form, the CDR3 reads TGTGCTAGTGGTTTGGTCCTAAAGACAGGGGAAGACACTGAAGCTTTCTTT. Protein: CASGLVLKTGEDTEAFF.

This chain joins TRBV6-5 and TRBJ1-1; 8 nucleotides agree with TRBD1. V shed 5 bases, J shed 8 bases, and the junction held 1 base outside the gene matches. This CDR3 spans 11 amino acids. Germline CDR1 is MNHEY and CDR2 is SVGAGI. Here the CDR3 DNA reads TGTGCCAGCAGTCGGACAGGGGAAGCTTTCTTT. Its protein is CASSRTGEAFF.

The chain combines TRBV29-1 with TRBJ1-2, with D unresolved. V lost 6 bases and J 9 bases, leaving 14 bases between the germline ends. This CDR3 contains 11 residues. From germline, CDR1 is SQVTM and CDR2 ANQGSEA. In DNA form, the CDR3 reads TGCAGCGTGGGTGGAGGGCATAGCTACACCTTC. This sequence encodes CSVGGGHSYTF.

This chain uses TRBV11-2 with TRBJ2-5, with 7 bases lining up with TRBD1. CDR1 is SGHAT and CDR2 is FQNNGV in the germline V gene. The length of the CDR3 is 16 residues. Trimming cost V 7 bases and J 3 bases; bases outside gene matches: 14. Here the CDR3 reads CASTLNRGLTKETQYF. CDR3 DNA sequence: TGTGCCAGCACCCTCAACAGGGGATTAACCAAAGAGACCCAGTACTTC.

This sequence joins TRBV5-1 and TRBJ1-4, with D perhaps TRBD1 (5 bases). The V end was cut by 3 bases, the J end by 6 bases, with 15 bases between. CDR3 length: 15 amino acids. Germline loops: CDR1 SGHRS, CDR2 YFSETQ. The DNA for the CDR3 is TGCGCCAGCAGCTCGATGGGGCAGTGGGATGAAAAACTGTTTTTT. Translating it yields CASSSMGQWDEKLFF.

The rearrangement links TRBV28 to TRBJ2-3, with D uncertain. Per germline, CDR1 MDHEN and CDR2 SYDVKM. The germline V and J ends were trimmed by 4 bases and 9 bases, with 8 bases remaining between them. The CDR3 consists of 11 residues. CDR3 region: CASSSTSTQYF. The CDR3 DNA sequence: TGTGCCAGCAGTTCTACGTCCACGCAGTATTTT.

The CDR3 DNA reads TGTGCCAGCAGTTTAAGGGCGGGTGGCCAGCCCCAGCATTTT. Translation gives CASSLRAGGQPQHF. The V and J genes are TRBV27 and TRBJ1-5; D gene unclear. The CDR3 has 14 amino acids. V was pared by 2 bases and J by 7 bases, with 12 bases between. In germline, CDR1 is MNHEY, CDR2 SMNVEV (reference sequence).

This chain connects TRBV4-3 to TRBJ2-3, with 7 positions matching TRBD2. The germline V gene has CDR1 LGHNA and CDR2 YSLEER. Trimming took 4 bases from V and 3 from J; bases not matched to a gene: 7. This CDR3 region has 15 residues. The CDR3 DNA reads TGCGCCAGCAGCCTAGGGAGGGCCGGGACAGATACGCAGTATTTT. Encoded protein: CASSLGRAGTDTQYF.

CDR3 coding DNA: TGTGCCAGCAGTAAACTAGCGGGAGATGACAATGAGCAGTTCTTC. Amino acids: CASSKLAGDDNEQFF. The V and J genes are TRBV27 and TRBJ2-1, with 11 bases aligning to TRBD2. CDR3 length: 15 amino acids. V lost 5 bases and J lost 5; bases outside the gene matches: 5. Germline V gene sequence: CDR1 MNHEY, CDR2 SMNVEV (reference sequence).

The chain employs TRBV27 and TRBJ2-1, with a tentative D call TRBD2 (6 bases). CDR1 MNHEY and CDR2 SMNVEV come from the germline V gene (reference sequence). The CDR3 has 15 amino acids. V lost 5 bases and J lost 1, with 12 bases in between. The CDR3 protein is CASSAGLFSYNEQFF. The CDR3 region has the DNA TGTGCCAGCAGTGCGGGACTTTTTTCCTACAATGAGCAGTTCTTC.

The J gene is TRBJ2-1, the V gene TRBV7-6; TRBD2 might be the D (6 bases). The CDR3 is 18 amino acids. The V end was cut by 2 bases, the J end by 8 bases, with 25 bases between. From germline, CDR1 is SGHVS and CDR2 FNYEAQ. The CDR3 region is CASSLIGVGGMGLDEQFF. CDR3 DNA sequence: TGTGCCAGCAGCTTAATTGGGGTCGGAGGGATGGGGCTCGATGAGCAGTTCTTC.

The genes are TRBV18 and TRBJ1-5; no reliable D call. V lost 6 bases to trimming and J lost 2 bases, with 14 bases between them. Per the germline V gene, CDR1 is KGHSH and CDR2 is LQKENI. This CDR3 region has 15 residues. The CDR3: CASSDARARNQPQHF. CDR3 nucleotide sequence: TGTGCCAGCTCTGATGCGCGGGCGCGCAATCAGCCCCAGCATTTT.

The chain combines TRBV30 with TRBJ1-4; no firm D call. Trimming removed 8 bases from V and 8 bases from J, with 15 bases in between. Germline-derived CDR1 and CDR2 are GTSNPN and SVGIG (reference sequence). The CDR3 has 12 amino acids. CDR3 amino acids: CAGGRTREKLFF. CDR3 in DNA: TGTGCCGGCGGAAGAACGCGGGAAAAACTGTTTTTT.

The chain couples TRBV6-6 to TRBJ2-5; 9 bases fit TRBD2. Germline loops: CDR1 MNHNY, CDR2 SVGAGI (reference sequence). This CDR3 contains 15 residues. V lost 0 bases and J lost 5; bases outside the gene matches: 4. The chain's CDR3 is CASSYSSGGGETQYF. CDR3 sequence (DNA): TGTGCCAGCAGTTACTCTAGCGGGGGCGGGGAGACCCAGTACTTC.

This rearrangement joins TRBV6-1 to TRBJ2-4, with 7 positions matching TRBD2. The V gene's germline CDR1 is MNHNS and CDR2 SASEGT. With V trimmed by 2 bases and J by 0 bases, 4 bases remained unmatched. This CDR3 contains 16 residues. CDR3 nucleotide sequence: TGTGCCAGCAGTGAATTGGGGGGGGAAGCCAAAAACATTCAGTACTTC. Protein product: CASSELGGEAKNIQYF.

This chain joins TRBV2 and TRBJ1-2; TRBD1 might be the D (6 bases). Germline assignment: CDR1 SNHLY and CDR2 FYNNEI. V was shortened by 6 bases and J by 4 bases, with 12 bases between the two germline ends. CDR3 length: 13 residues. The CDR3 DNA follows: TGTGCCAGCAGGGGGGCGGCGGGCTATGGCTACACCTTC. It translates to CASRGAAGYGYTF.

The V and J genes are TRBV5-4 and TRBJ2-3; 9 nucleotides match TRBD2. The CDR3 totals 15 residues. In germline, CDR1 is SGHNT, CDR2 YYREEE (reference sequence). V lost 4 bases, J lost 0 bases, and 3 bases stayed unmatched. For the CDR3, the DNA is TGTGCCAGCAGCCCGACTAGCGGTAGCACAGATACGCAGTATTTT. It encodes CASSPTSGSTDTQYF.

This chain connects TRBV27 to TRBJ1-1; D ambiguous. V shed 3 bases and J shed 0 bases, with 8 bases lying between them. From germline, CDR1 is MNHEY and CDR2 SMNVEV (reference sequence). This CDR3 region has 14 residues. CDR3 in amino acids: CASSLSVVNTEAFF. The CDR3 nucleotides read TGTGCCAGCAGTTTGTCCGTAGTGAACACTGAAGCTTTCTTT.

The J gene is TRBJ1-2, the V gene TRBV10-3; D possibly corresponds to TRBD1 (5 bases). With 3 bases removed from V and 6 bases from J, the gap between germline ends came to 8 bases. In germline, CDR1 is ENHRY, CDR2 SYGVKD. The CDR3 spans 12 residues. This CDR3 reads CAISDTGHGYTF. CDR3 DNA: TGTGCCATCAGTGACACAGGCCATGGCTACACCTTC.

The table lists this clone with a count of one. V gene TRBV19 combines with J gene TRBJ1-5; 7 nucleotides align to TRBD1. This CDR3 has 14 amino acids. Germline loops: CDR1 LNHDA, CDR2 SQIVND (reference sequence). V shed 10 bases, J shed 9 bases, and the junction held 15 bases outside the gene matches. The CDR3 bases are TGTGCCACCCAAGACGCAGGGGGATCGATGCCCCAGCATTTT. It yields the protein CATQDAGGSMPQHF. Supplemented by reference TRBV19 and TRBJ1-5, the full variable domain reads DGGITQSPKYLFRKEGQNVTLSCEQNLNHDAMYWYRQDPGQGLRLIYYSQIVNDFQKGDIAEGYSVSREKKESFPLTVTSAQKNPTAFYLCATQDAGGSMPQHFGDGTRLSIL.

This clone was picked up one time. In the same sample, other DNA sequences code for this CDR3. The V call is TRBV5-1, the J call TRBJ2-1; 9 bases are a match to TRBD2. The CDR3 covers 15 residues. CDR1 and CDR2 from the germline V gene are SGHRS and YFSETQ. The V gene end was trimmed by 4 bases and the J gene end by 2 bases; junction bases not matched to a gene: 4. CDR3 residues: CASSLLAGTYNEQFF. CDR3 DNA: TGCGCCAGCAGCCTACTAGCGGGCACCTACAATGAGCAGTTCTTC.

The CDR3 region is CASSASRDRPKETQYF. CDR3 bases: TGTGCCAGCAGCGCTAGCCGGGACAGGCCCAAGGAGACCCAGTACTTC. The chain couples TRBV5-5 to TRBJ2-5; 8 nucleotides match TRBD1. CDR3 size: 16 residues. Germline loops: CDR1 SGHKS, CDR2 YYEKEE (reference sequence). The ends lost 4 bases at V and 5 bases at J; junction bases unmatched: 13.

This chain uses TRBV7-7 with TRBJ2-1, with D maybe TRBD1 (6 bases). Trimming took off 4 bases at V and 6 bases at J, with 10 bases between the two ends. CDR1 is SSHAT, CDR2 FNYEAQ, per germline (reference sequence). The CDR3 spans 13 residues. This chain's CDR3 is CASSSDSRNEQFF. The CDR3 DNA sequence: TGTGCCAGCAGCTCGGACAGCCGCAATGAGCAGTTCTTC. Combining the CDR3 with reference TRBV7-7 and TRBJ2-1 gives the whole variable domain GAGVSQSPRYKVTKRGQDVTLRCDPISSHATLYWYQQALGQGPEFLTYFNYEAQPDKSGLPSDRFSAERPEGSISTLTIQRTEQRDSAMYRCASSSDSRNEQFFGPGTRLTVL.

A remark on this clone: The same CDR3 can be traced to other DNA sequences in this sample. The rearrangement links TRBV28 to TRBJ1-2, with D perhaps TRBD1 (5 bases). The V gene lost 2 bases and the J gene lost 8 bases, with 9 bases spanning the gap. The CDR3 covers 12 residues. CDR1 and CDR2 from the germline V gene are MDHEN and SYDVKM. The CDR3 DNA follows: TGTGCCAGCAGTTTAGGGGGAGGCGGCTACACCTTC. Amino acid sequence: CASSLGGGGYTF.